Listed below are T cell receptor beta chains from one sample, sequenced in a study of CD8 T cells in Susac syndrome. TCRdb recomputed calls from the immunoSEQ multiplex PCR reads with MiXCR, one row per CDR3 protein. The sample lists over 80,000 distinct CDR3 sequences; over 85% were seen once. The sequenced material came from CD8+ T cells from PBMCs. The receptors here all came from a human donor with Susac syndrome. CDR3s include the opening cysteine and the closing phenylalanine or tryptophan. The D gene is left open where the match is weak. Only some rows state a clone size, as once, few, many or a class for expanded clones.

j_call v_call clone_size d_call cdr3_aa cdr3_nt
TRBJ2-2 TRBV18 few TRBD1 CASSPGQGASGELFF TGTGCCAGCTCACCAGGACAGGGGGCATCCGGGGAGCTGTTTTTT
TRBJ2-7 TRBV7-7 few . CASSVGLGDYEQYF TGTGCTAGCAGCGTCGGACTGGGTGACTACGAGCAGTACTTC
TRBJ2-7 TRBV7-9 once TRBD1 CASSSTSLGTGSYEQYF TGTGCCAGCAGCTCGACCTCCCTCGGGACAGGGAGCTACGAGCAGTACTTC
TRBJ2-1 TRBV10-3 . TRBD2 CAISDPATSDGDNEQFF TGTGCCATCAGTGATCCCGCGACTAGCGACGGGGACAATGAGCAGTTCTTC
TRBJ1-1 TRBV9 . . CASSVGSVQGRSEAFF TGTGCCAGCAGCGTAGGGTCAGTGCAGGGAAGATCCGAAGCTTTCTTT
TRBJ1-4 TRBV3-1 once . CASSPLAGSREKLFF TGTGCCAGCAGCCCCCTTGCGGGTTCGCGTGAAAAACTGTTTTTT
TRBJ2-5 TRBV4-2 . TRBD2 CASSDLLASEETQYF TGTGCCAGCAGCGACCTACTAGCGTCCGAAGAGACCCAGTACTTC
TRBJ1-4 TRBV6-5 . . CASSYSRGTGEKLFF TGTGCCAGCAGTTACTCGCGTGGGACCGGGGAAAAACTGTTTTTT
TRBJ1-4 TRBV28 . TRBD1 CASSHGQAATNEKLFF TGTGCCAGCAGCCATGGACAGGCTGCAACTAATGAAAAACTGTTTTTT
TRBJ2-7 TRBV27 . . CASSTGATYEQYF TGTGCCAGCAGCACCGGGGCCACCTACGAGCAGTACTTC
TRBJ2-2 TRBV14 . . CASSQDRFEDYTGELFF TGTGCCAGCAGCCAAGATCGGTTTGAGGACTACACCGGGGAGCTGTTTTTT
TRBJ2-5 TRBV4-1 . . CASSQVGVGTTQYF TGCGCCAGCAGCCAAGTCGGGGTCGGGACGACCCAGTACTTC
TRBJ1-1 TRBV2 . . CASSEGGDTEAFF TGTGCCAGCAGTGAAGGAGGTGACACTGAAGCTTTCTTT
TRBJ2-3 TRBV4-3 . . CASSQFPGPSTDTQYF TGCGCCAGCAGCCAATTCCCGGGACCGAGCACAGATACGCAGTATTTT
TRBJ1-1 TRBV28 . . CASSFPGGVGNTEAFF TGTGCCAGCAGTTTTCCGGGGGGCGTAGGGAACACTGAAGCTTTCTTT
TRBJ2-2 TRBV29-1 once . CSVAGGSTGELFF TGCAGCGTTGCTGGGGGCAGCACCGGGGAGCTGTTTTTT
TRBJ1-1 TRBV4-2 . . CASSQDKGYLGHMKAFF TGTGCCAGCAGCCAAGATAAAGGGTACCTAGGACACATGAAAGCTTTCTTT
TRBJ2-5 TRBV2 . . CASSAPEETQYF TGTGCCAGCAGTGCCCCTGAGGAGACCCAGTACTTC
TRBJ2-3 TRBV7-3 . . CASSFGGDTQYF TGTGCCAGCAGTTTTGGAGGGGATACGCAGTATTTT
TRBJ1-2 TRBV7-9 . . CASSLGPPNTYGYTF TGTGCCAGCAGCTTAGGCCCGCCGAATACCTATGGCTACACCTTC
TRBJ1-2 TRBV27 . TRBD1 CASSLGQGFSYGYTF TGTGCCAGCAGTTTGGGACAGGGATTTTCCTATGGCTACACCTTC
TRBJ2-5 TRBV12-5 once . CASGLGIQETQYF TGTGCTAGTGGTTTGGGGATCCAAGAGACCCAGTACTTC
TRBJ2-1 TRBV9 . TRBD2 CASSGLASGRINEQFF TGTGCCAGCAGCGGACTTGCTAGCGGGAGGATTAATGAGCAGTTCTTC
TRBJ2-6 TRBV5-6 . . CASSSGGFSSGANVLTF TGTGCCAGCAGTTCGGGTGGGTTTTCTTCTGGGGCCAACGTCCTGACTTTC
TRBJ2-7 TRBV7-2 . TRBD2 CASSPSAGGLYEQYF TGTGCCAGCAGCCCCTCGGCGGGGGGACTCTACGAGCAGTACTTC
TRBJ2-3 TRBV20-1 once TRBD2 CGWGLAEGGADTQYF TGCGGGTGGGGACTAGCGGAGGGGGGCGCAGATACGCAGTATTTT
TRBJ1-1 TRBV11-2 . . CASSPWRDIFTEAFF TGTGCCAGCAGCCCATGGCGGGACATCTTTACTGAAGCTTTCTTT
TRBJ2-3 TRBV5-6 . . CASHSPDTQYF TGTGCCAGCCATTCCCCAGATACGCAGTATTTT
TRBJ1-2 TRBV27 . . CASSLGRGYGYTF TGTGCCAGCAGTTTAGGCAGGGGCTATGGCTACACCTTC
TRBJ2-1 TRBV28 . . CASSWPEQFF TGTGCCAGCAGTTGGCCTGAGCAGTTCTTC
TRBJ1-1 TRBV19 . . CASSSSGYTEAFF TGTGCCAGTAGCTCGTCAGGGTACACTGAAGCTTTCTTT
TRBJ2-3 TRBV10-3 . . CAISESPSGGGTDTQYF TGTGCCATCAGTGAGTCTCCGAGCGGAGGGGGAACAGATACGCAGTATTTT
TRBJ2-5 TRBV3-1 . . CASSQGKVDGETQYF TGTGCCAGCAGCCAAGGGAAGGTCGACGGGGAGACCCAGTACTTC
TRBJ2-7 TRBV4-3 . . CASSQDRAFEQYF TGCGCCAGCAGCCAAGACAGGGCGTTTGAGCAGTACTTC
TRBJ2-1 TRBV20-1 . . CSARDLTANSYNEQFF TGCAGTGCTAGAGATCTGACAGCTAACTCCTACAATGAGCAGTTCTTC
TRBJ2-5 TRBV3-1 once . CASSPQAGGQETQYF TGTGCCAGCAGCCCACAGGCCGGAGGGCAAGAGACCCAGTACTTC
TRBJ2-1 TRBV11-1 . . CASSAPGLAYNEQFF TGTGCCAGCAGCGCACCGGGACTCGCCTACAATGAGCAGTTCTTC
TRBJ2-1 TRBV6-5 . TRBD2 CASTEGLAFNNEQFF TGTGCCAGCACCGAGGGACTAGCCTTCAACAATGAGCAGTTCTTC
TRBJ2-1 TRBV29-1 once . CSVEEDRTYNEQFF TGCAGCGTTGAGGAGGATCGGACCTACAATGAGCAGTTCTTC
TRBJ2-7 TRBV30 few . CAWSGATWSEQYF TGTGCCTGGTCTGGGGCAACCTGGAGCGAGCAGTACTTC